One and the same sample provided the 18 T cell receptor beta chains below, sequenced in a study of lymphopenia after photon versus proton radiotherapy. Clones were read by immunoSEQ multiplex PCR, and TCRdb kept only the in-frame ones, dropping some. This repertoire shows 35,000 to 45,000 clones, around 83% found once; its top ten account for 20% to 25%. This sample comprised peripheral blood, obtained from a patient treated with proton-based radiotherapy. These receptors came from a woman aged 70-85 years with pancreatic cancer.

This clone was found once. The chain joins TRBV5-3 to TRBJ2-5; the match to TRBD2 covers 7 bases. TRBV5-3 is designated an ORF whose function remains uncertain. The CDR3 spans 15 residues. The ends lost 8 bases at V and 5 bases at J; junction bases unmatched: 15. The CDR3, as DNA: TGTGCCAGCAGCCCGATAGCGGATAGCGGGGAGACCCAGTACTTC. This sequence encodes CASSPIADSGETQYF.

The CDR3 DNA sequence: TGTGCCAGCAGCTTAGTGATCGGGGGGACCGGGGAGCTGTTTTTT. Protein product: CASSLVIGGTGELFF. V gene TRBV7-2 combines with J gene TRBJ2-2; 7 bases align to TRBD2. Germline V lookup: CDR1 SGHTA, CDR2 FQGNSA. The CDR3 has 15 residues. Losses at the gene ends were 1 base for V and 5 bases for J; bases not matched to a gene: 4.

The chain uses TRBV19 and TRBJ2-1, with D possibly being TRBD1 (6 bases). The CDR3 is 12 residues long. Trimming pared 5 bases from V and 10 bases from J, leaving 12 bases between. Germline V gene sequence: CDR1 LNHDA, CDR2 SQIVND (reference sequence). The CDR3 spells CASSVWGREQFF. The CDR3 DNA reads TGTGCCAGTAGTGTATGGGGGCGAGAGCAGTTCTTC.

This chain connects TRBV14 to TRBJ2-1; D call uncertain. V lost 1 base, J lost 0 bases, and 19 bases lay in between. Germline CDR1 SGHDN, CDR2 FVKESK. The CDR3 runs 19 residues. The CDR3: CASSQAVSFTPGSYNEQFF. DNA of the CDR3: TGTGCCAGCAGCCAAGCAGTCTCCTTCACCCCCGGCTCCTACAATGAGCAGTTCTTC.

CDR3 in DNA: TGCAGCGTCCGATCCGGGTCATCCCCCACAGATACGCAGTATTTT. This codes for CSVRSGSSPTDTQYF. The V call is TRBV29-1, the J call TRBJ2-3; no clear D gene. V was pared by 6 bases and J by 2 bases, with 18 bases between. Germline V lookup: CDR1 SQVTM, CDR2 ANQGSEA. The CDR3 has 15 amino acids.

The V call is TRBV11-2, the J call TRBJ2-5, with D hard to call. The germline V gene encodes CDR1 SGHAT and CDR2 FQNNGV. The CDR3 consists of 13 residues. Trimming stripped 6 bases from V and 10 bases from J, with 18 bases between. Here the CDR3 DNA reads TGTGCCAGCAGTCAGATTCAAGAATCGGGCCAGTACTTC. Amino acid sequence: CASSQIQESGQYF.

The rearrangement uses TRBV4-3 and TRBJ1-6; 7 nucleotides match TRBD1. V shed 3 bases, J shed 10 bases, and the junction held 12 bases outside the gene matches. The germline V gene has CDR1 LGHNA and CDR2 YSLEER. The length of the CDR3 is 16 residues. DNA for the CDR3: TGCGCCAGCAGCCATGACTCTAACAGGGGTGGCTCACCCCTCCACTTT. It is translated as CASSHDSNRGGSPLHF.

The chain carries TRBV7-2 and TRBJ2-5; D remains unclear. The V gene's germline CDR1 is SGHTA and CDR2 FQGNSA. With 3 bases removed from V and 2 bases from J, the gap between germline ends came to 10 bases. The length of the CDR3 is 14 residues. The DNA of the CDR3 is TGTGCCAGCAGCTTCCAGACGAAACAAGAGACCCAGTACTTC. Its protein product is CASSFQTKQETQYF.

V gene TRBV4-3 combines with J gene TRBJ2-2; possibly TRBD2 for D (5 bases). V was pared by 0 bases and J by 5 bases, with 25 bases between. CDR3 size: 20 residues. Germline assignment: CDR1 LGHNA and CDR2 YSLEER. CDR3 residues: CASSQEPILGRLASTGELFF. CDR3 in DNA: TGCGCCAGCAGCCAAGAGCCTATCTTAGGGCGGCTAGCTTCGACCGGGGAGCTGTTTTTT.

In this sample, this clone turned up once. This chain links TRBV9 with TRBJ2-2; tentatively, D is TRBD1 (6 bases). Germline V gene data show CDR1 as SGDLS and CDR2 as YYNGEE. This CDR3 is 15 amino acids long. V was shortened by 1 base and J by 4 bases, with 11 bases between the two germline ends. The CDR3 is CASSVTGQPTGELFF. The CDR3 DNA reads TGTGCCAGCAGCGTAACAGGGCAGCCCACCGGGGAGCTGTTTTTT.

CDR3 coding DNA: TGTGCCAGCATGGGGCCCGAGCCCCGGAGAGATACGCAGTATTTT. Translated, it gives CASMGPEPRRDTQYF. The chain uses TRBV5-6 and TRBJ2-3; TRBD1 might be the D (5 bases). The CDR3 spans 15 residues. The V and J ends lost 6 bases and 5 bases respectively, with 19 bases between them. Germline CDR1 and CDR2: SGHDT and YYEEEE.

V usage is TRBV7-8 and J usage is TRBJ2-5; D unresolved. Germline loops: CDR1 SGHVS, CDR2 FQNEAQ. V shed 4 bases and J shed 0 bases, with 3 bases lying between them. The CDR3 loop spans 12 amino acids. In DNA form, the CDR3 reads TGTGCCAGCAGCTGGGACCAAGAGACCCAGTACTTC. Its translation: CASSWDQETQYF.

The V gene is TRBV10-3, the J gene TRBJ2-5, with no clear D. The CDR3 runs to 15 residues. The V end lost 0 bases, the J end lost 4 bases, and 12 bases lay between the germline ends. The germline CDR1 and CDR2 sequences are ENHRY and SYGVKD. The CDR3 sequence is CAISESDGSGETQYF. For the CDR3, the DNA is TGTGCCATCAGTGAGTCGGATGGATCGGGAGAGACCCAGTACTTC.

The gene calls are TRBV7-3 and TRBJ2-3; tentatively, D is TRBD2 (6 bases). CDR1 and CDR2 (germline): SGHTA, FQGTGA. CDR3 length: 15 residues. Trimming took 1 base from V and 5 from J, leaving 13 bases between them. The CDR3 DNA reads as TGTGCCAGCAGCTTAAGCGGGACCCCTGGAGATACGCAGTATTTT. Protein: CASSLSGTPGDTQYF.

The chain uses TRBV6-5 and TRBJ2-1; 8 nucleotides line up with TRBD1. The CDR3 runs to 15 residues. J was trimmed by 0 bases and V by 6 bases; bases with no gene match: 4. Germline lookup yields CDR1 MNHEY and CDR2 SVGAGI. The CDR3 DNA sequence: TGTGCCAGCAGCCCAGACAGGGGCTCCTACAATGAGCAGTTCTTC. Translated, it gives CASSPDRGSYNEQFF.

This clone has a handful of counts. The gene calls are TRBV4-3 and TRBJ2-1; 8 bases fit TRBD2. The CDR3 runs to 21 residues. With V trimmed by 0 bases and J by 0 bases, 16 bases remained unmatched. Germline V gives CDR1 LGHNA, CDR2 YSLEER. As DNA, the CDR3 is TGCGCCAGCAGCCAAGATTTCCGGGCGGGGGGCCAGCTCCGCTCCTACAATGAGCAGTTCTTC. Amino acids: CASSQDFRAGGQLRSYNEQFF.

The J gene is TRBJ2-2, the V gene TRBV19; 8 bases match TRBD1. The length of the CDR3 is 15 residues. J lost 2 bases, V lost 9 bases, and 8 bases had no gene match. Germline V lookup: CDR1 LNHDA, CDR2 SQIVND (reference sequence). In DNA form, the CDR3 reads TGTGCCAGCCTGGGACAGGTACTCAACACCGGGGAGCTGTTTTTT. Its translation is CASLGQVLNTGELFF.

This sequence joins TRBV28 and TRBJ2-7; possibly TRBD1 for D (6 bases). Trimming removed 5 bases from V and 3 bases from J, with 17 bases in between. The CDR3 runs 15 residues. Germline V CDR1 and CDR2: MDHEN, SYDVKM. The CDR3 protein is CASSRDTGSSYEQYF. The CDR3 nucleotides read TGTGCCAGCAGTCGCGATACAGGGTCGAGCTACGAGCAGTACTTC.